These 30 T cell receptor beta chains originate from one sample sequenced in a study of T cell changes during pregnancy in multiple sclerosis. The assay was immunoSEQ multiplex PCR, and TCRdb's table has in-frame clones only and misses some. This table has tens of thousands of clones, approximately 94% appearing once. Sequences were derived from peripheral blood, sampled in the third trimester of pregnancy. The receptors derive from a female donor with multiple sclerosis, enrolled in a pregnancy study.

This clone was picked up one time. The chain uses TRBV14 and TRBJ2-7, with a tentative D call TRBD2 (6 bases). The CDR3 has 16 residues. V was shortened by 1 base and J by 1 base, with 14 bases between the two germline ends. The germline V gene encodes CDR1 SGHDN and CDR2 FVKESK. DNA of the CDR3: TGTGCCAGCAGCCAAGTCTACGGGAGAACATCCTACGAGCAGTACTTC. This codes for CASSQVYGRTSYEQYF.

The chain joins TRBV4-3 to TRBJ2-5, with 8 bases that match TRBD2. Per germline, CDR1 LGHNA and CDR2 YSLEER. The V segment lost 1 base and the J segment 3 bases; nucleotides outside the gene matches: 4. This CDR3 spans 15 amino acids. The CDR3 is CASSQGSGGKETQYF. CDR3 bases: TGCGCCAGCAGCCAAGGGTCGGGGGGGAAAGAGACCCAGTACTTC.

The CDR3 DNA sequence: TGTGCCAGTAGTACCTTGCGGGAGGTCTACAATGAGCAGTTCTTC. It codes for CASSTLREVYNEQFF. The gene calls are TRBV19 and TRBJ2-1, with 8 bases lining up with TRBD2. Germline assignment: CDR1 LNHDA and CDR2 SQIVND (reference sequence). CDR3 length: 15 residues. J was trimmed by 3 bases and V by 4 bases; bases with no gene match: 5.

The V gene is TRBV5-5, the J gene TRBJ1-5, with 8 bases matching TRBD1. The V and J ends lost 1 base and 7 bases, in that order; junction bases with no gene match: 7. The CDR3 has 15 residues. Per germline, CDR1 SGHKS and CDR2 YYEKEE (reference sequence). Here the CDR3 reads CASSLSAGGTQPQHF. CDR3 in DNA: TGTGCCAGCAGCTTGTCGGCAGGGGGCACCCAGCCCCAGCATTTT.

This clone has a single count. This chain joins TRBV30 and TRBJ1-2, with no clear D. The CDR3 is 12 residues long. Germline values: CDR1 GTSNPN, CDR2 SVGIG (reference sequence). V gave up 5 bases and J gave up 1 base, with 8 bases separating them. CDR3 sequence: CAWGLFNYGYTF. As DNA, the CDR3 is TGTGCCTGGGGACTATTTAACTATGGCTACACCTTC.

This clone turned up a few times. The CDR3 region has the DNA TGTGCCAGCAGCACCCCTGTAAGGGGGAAGACTGAAGCTTTCTTT. This translates into CASSTPVRGKTEAFF. This chain uses TRBV27 with TRBJ1-1, with D perhaps matching TRBD1 (6 bases). Germline V lookup: CDR1 MNHEY, CDR2 SMNVEV (reference sequence). CDR3 length equals 15 residues. Trimming left V 6 bases short and J 5 bases short, with 19 bases between.

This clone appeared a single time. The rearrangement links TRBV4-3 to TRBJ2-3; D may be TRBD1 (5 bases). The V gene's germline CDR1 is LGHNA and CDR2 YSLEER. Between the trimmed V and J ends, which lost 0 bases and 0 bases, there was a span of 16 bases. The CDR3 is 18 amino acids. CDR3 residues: CASSQDRAGAISTDTQYF. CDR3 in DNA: TGCGCCAGCAGCCAAGATCGCGCTGGGGCGATAAGCACAGATACGCAGTATTTT.

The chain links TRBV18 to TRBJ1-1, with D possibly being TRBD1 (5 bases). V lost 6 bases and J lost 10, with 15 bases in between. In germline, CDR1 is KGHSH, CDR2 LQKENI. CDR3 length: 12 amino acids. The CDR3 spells CASSRSDSPAFF. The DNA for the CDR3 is TGTGCCAGCTCGCGGAGTGACAGCCCAGCTTTCTTT.

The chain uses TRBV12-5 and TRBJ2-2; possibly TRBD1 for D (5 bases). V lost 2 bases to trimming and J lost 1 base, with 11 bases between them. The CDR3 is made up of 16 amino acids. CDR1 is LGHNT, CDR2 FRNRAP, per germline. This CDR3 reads CASGLPARGNTGELFF. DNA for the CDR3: TGTGCTAGTGGTTTGCCAGCTAGGGGGAACACCGGGGAGCTGTTTTTT.

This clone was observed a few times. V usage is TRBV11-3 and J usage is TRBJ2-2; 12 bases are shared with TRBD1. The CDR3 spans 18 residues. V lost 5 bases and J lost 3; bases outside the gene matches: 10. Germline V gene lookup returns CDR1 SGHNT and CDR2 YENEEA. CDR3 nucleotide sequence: TGTGCCAGCAGCCCGCTGAAGGGACAGGGGGCAGACACCGGGGAGCTGTTTTTT. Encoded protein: CASSPLKGQGADTGELFF.

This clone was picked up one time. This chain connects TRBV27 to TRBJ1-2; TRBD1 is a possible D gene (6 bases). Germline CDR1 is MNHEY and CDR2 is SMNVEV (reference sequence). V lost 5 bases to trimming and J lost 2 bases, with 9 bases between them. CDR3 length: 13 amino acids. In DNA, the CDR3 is TGTGCCAGCAGTAGGGGGAGAAACTATGGCTACACCTTC. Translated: CASSRGRNYGYTF.

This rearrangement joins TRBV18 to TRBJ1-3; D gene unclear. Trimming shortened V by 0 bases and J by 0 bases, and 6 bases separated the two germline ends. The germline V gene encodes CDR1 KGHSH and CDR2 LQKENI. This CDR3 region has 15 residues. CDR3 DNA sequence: TGTGCCAGCTCACCACCTGTCAGCTCTGGAAACACCATATATTTT. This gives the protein CASSPPVSSGNTIYF.

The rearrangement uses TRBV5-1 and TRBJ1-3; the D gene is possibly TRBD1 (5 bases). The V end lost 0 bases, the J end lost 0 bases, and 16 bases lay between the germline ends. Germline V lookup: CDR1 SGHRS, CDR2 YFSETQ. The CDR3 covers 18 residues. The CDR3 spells CASSLEGLAGDSGNTIYF. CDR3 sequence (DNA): TGCGCCAGCAGCTTGGAGGGGCTGGCAGGCGACTCTGGAAACACCATATATTTT.

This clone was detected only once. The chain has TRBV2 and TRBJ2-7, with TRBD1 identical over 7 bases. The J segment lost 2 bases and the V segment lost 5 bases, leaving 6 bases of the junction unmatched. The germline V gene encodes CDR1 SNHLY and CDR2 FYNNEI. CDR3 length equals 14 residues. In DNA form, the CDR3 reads TGTGCCAGCAGTTCACAGGGGAATGCCTACGAGCAGTACTTC. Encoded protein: CASSSQGNAYEQYF.

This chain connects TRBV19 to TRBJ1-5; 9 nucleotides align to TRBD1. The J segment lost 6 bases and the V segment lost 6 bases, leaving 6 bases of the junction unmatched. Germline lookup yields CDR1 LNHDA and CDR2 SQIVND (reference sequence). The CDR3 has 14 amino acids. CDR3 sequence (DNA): TGTGCCAGTAGCGGGACAGGGAGCGGTCAGCCCCAGCATTTT. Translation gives CASSGTGSGQPQHF.

The CDR3 DNA reads TGCGCCAGCAGCTTGTATAGAGGTCCGAATGGCTACACCTTC. Translation gives CASSLYRGPNGYTF. The rearrangement uses TRBV5-1 and TRBJ1-2; D unresolved. The V end was cut by 1 base, the J end by 6 bases, with 13 bases between. CDR1 is SGHRS and CDR2 is YFSETQ in the germline V gene. The CDR3 runs to 14 residues. Based on the CDR3 plus reference TRBV5-1 and TRBJ1-2, the full variable domain is KAGVTQTPRYLIKTRGQQVTLSCSPISGHRSVSWYQQTPGQGLQFLFEYFSETQRNKGNFPGRFSGRQFSNSRSEMNVSTLELGDSALYLCASSLYRGPNGYTFGSGTRLTVV.

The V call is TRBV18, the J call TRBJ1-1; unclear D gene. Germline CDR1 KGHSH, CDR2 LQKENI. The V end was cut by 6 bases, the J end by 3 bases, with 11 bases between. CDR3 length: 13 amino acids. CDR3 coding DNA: TGTGCCAGCTCGCTCATCAGTTACACTGAAGCTTTCTTT. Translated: CASSLISYTEAFF.

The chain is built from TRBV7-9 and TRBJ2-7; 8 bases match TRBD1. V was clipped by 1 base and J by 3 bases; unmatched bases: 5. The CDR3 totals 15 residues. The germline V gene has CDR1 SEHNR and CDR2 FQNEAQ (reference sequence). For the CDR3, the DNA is TGTGCCAGCAGCTTAGAAGGACAGGGATTCTACGAGCAGTACTTC. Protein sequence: CASSLEGQGFYEQYF.

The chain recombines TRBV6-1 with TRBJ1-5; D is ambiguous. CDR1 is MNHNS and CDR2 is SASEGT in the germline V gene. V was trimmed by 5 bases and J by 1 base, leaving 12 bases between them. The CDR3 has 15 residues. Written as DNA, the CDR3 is TGTGCCAGCAGTAACGGGGTATTGAGCAATCAGCCCCAGCATTTT. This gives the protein CASSNGVLSNQPQHF.

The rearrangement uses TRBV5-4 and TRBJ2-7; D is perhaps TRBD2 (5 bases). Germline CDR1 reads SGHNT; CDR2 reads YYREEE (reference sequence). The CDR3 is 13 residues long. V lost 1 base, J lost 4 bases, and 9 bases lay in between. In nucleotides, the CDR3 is TGTGCCAGCAGCTTGTTTGGGAGATACGAGCAGTACTTC. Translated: CASSLFGRYEQYF.

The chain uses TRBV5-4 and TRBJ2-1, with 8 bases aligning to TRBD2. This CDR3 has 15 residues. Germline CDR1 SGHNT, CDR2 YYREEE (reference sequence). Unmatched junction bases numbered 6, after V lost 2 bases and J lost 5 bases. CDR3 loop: CASSFEAGAHNEQFF. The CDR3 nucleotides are TGTGCCAGCAGCTTCGAAGCGGGAGCCCACAATGAGCAGTTCTTC. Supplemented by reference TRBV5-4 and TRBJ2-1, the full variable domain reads ETGVTQSPTHLIKTRGQQVTLRCSSQSGHNTVSWYQQALGQGPQFIFQYYREEENGRGNFPPRFSGLQFPNYSSELNVNALELDDSALYLCASSFEAGAHNEQFFGPGTRLTVL.

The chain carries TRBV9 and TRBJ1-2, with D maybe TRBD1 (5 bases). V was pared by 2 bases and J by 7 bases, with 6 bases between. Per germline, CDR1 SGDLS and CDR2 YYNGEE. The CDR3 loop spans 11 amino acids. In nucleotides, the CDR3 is TGTGCCAGCAGCGTCACAGGTGGCTACACCTTC. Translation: CASSVTGGYTF.

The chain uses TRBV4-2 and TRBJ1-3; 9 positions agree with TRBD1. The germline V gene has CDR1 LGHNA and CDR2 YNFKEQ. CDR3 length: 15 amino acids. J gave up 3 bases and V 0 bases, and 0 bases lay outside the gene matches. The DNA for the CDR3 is TGTGCCAGCAGCCAAGAGGACAGGGGTGGAAACACCATATATTTT. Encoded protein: CASSQEDRGGNTIYF.

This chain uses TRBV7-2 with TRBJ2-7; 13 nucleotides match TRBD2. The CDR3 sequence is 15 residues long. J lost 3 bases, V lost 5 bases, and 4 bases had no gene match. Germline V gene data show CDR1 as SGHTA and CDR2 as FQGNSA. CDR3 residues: CASSPRTSGSYEQYF. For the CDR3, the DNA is TGTGCCAGCAGCCCGAGGACTAGCGGGAGCTACGAGCAGTACTTC.

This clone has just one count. The CDR3 coding sequence is TGTGCCAGCAGCGTAGGAGGGGACACCTCCTACGAGCAGTACTTC. Encoded protein: CASSVGGDTSYEQYF. The chain has TRBV9 and TRBJ2-7; maybe TRBD1 (6 bases). Between the trimmed V and J ends, which lost 0 bases and 0 bases, there was a span of 10 bases. The CDR3 extends over 15 amino acids. Germline V gives CDR1 SGDLS, CDR2 YYNGEE.

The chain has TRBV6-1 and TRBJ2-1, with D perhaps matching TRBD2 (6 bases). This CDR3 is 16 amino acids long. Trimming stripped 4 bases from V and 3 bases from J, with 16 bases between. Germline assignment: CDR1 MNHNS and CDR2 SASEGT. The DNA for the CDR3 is TGTGCCAGCAGTGGAACCACTAGCAGCAACTACAATGAGCAGTTCTTC. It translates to CASSGTTSSNYNEQFF.

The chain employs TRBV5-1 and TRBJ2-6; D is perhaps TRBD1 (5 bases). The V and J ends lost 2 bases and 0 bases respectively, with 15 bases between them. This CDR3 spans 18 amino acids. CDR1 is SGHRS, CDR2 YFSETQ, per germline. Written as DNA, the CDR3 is TGCGCCAGCAGCTTCTCATTTACAGGTACCTCTGGGGCCAACGTCCTGACTTTC. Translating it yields CASSFSFTGTSGANVLTF. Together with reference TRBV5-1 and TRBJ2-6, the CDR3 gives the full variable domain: KAGVTQTPRYLIKTRGQQVTLSCSPISGHRSVSWYQQTPGQGLQFLFEYFSETQRNKGNFPGRFSGRQFSNSRSEMNVSTLELGDSALYLCASSFSFTGTSGANVLTFGAGSRLTVL.

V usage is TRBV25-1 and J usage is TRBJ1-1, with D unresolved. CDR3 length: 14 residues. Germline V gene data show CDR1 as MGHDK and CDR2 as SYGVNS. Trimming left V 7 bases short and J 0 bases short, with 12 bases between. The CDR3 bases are TGTGCCAGCACCCGGGGAGGGATGAACACTGAAGCTTTCTTT. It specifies CASTRGGMNTEAFF.

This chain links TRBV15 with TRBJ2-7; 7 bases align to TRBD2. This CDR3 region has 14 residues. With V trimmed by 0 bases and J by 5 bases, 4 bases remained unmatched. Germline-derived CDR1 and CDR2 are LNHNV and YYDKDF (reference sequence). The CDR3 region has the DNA TGTGCCACCAGCAGAGATCGGGGGGAACACGAGCAGTACTTC. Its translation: CATSRDRGEHEQYF.

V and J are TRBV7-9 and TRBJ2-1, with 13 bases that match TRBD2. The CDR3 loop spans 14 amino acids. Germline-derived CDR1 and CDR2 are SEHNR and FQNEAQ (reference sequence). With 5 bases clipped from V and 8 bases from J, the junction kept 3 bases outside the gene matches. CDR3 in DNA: TGTGCCAGCAGCCGGACTAGCGGGAGCGATGAGCAGTTCTTC. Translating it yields CASSRTSGSDEQFF.